The present TCR beta chain was sequenced within a study of cytomegalovirus exposure and HLA in healthy donors. Overall study findings and caveats: Reported findings show TCR beta sequences accurately forecast HLA-A and HLA-B alleles in most subjects.

The primer mix had 60 Vbeta and 13 Jbeta primers. Only in-frame clones appear in the TCRdb table, and some are missing; sequencing was by immunoSEQ multiplex PCR. Seen here are about 160,000 clones, roughly 80% observed once, and the top ten hold around 11%. Nominally healthy donors provided the samples, though records likely missed some immune exposures. V gave up 2 bases and J gave up 0 bases, with 14 bases separating them. There are 17 residues in the CDR3. Per germline, CDR1 ENHRY and CDR2 SYGVKD. On this clone itself: Its cognate antigen is unknown.

The chain combines TRBV10-3 with TRBJ2-1, with D possibly TRBD2 on 6 matching bases. Sequenced input: PBMCs. The clonotype comes from a man in his fifties in good health and CMV-seropositive. The CDR3 here is CAISEGLGGNSYNEQFF. Here the CDR3 DNA reads TGTGCCATCAGTGAGGGGTTAGGAGGGAACTCCTACAATGAGCAGTTCTTC.